Shown below are 8 T cell receptor beta chains from a single sample sequenced in a study of OX40 agonist ivuxolimab in advanced cancers. This table comes from immunoSEQ multiplex PCR, and its TCRdb copy is limited to in-frame clones, with some not included. The sample yields 50,000 to 75,000 clones, approximately 93% seen once. Material: CD4+ or CD8+ T cells sorted from blood, obtained in a trial of the OX40 agonist ivuxolimab. The receptors stem from an adult with an advanced solid tumor such as melanoma, head and neck, liver or kidney cancer.

The chain's CDR3 is CASSQDPPGSGGVYTF. In nucleotides, the CDR3 is TGCGCCAGCAGCCAAGATCCTCCTGGATCAGGGGGCGTCTACACCTTC. The chain recombines TRBV4-1 with TRBJ1-2; 8 positions agree with TRBD1. J gave up 10 bases and V 0 bases, and 13 bases lay outside the gene matches. Germline values: CDR1 MGHRA, CDR2 YSYEKL. This CDR3 is built from 16 residues.

The J gene is TRBJ1-1, the V gene TRBV18; 9 bases align to TRBD1. The V and J ends lost 3 bases and 7 bases, in that order; junction bases with no gene match: 12. Germline V lookup: CDR1 KGHSH, CDR2 LQKENI. This CDR3 region has 16 residues. CDR3 nucleotide sequence: TGTGCCAGCTCACCGGGACAGGGAGGGGTTTCGGGTGAAGCTTTCTTT. Its translation: CASSPGQGGVSGEAFF.

The chain is built from TRBV27 and TRBJ2-3; TRBD2 matches at 15 bases. The CDR3 runs to 18 residues. Germline V gene lookup returns CDR1 MNHEY and CDR2 SMNVEV (reference sequence). The trim removed 5 bases at V and 0 bases at J, leaving 6 bases unmatched. Written as DNA, the CDR3 is TGTGCCAGCAGTATAGGACTAGCGGGGGGGACTAGCACAGATACGCAGTATTTT. Protein: CASSIGLAGGTSTDTQYF.

The V and J genes are TRBV4-1 and TRBJ2-7; TRBD1 matches at 7 bases. The germline CDR1 and CDR2 sequences are MGHRA and YSYEKL. The length of the CDR3 is 12 residues. V dropped 8 bases and J dropped 7; count of bases not matched to a gene: 8. The CDR3 DNA reads as TGCGCCAGCGCCGGGACAGCTGGAGAGCAGTACTTC. Translation: CASAGTAGEQYF.

This chain uses TRBV11-2 with TRBJ2-5; 7 bases line up with TRBD1. With V trimmed by 1 base and J by 2 bases, 4 bases remained unmatched. The CDR3 length is 15 residues. Germline CDR1 and CDR2: SGHAT and FQNNGV. This CDR3 reads CASSLALDRQETQYF. The CDR3 DNA sequence: TGTGCCAGCAGCTTAGCCTTGGACAGGCAAGAGACCCAGTACTTC.

V and J are TRBV27 and TRBJ2-7, with 7 bases aligning to TRBD2. Germline-derived CDR1 and CDR2 are MNHEY and SMNVEV (reference sequence). The trim removed 6 bases at V and 3 bases at J, leaving 8 bases unmatched. The CDR3 is 14 amino acids. The CDR3 region has the DNA TGTGCCAGCAGCTCCCGCGGCGGGGGCTACGAGCAGTACTTC. Translating it yields CASSSRGGGYEQYF.

V gene TRBV9 combines with J gene TRBJ2-7; TRBD1 matches at 10 bases. Trimming cost V 0 bases and J 3 bases; bases outside gene matches: 3. The CDR3 totals 15 residues. Germline V gene sequence: CDR1 SGDLS, CDR2 YYNGEE. The CDR3 nucleotides are TGTGCCAGCAGCGTAGGACAGGGGGCCCTCTACGAGCAGTACTTC. It codes for CASSVGQGALYEQYF.

The chain uses TRBV7-8 and TRBJ2-7; weak D call: TRBD1 (5 bases). The CDR3 extends over 14 amino acids. Germline lookup yields CDR1 SGHVS and CDR2 FQNEAQ. Trimming left V 3 bases short and J 3 bases short, with 12 bases between. The CDR3 nucleotides read TGTGCCAGCAGCTTCCTTCAGGGTAGCTACGAGCAGTACTTC. Translation gives CASSFLQGSYEQYF.